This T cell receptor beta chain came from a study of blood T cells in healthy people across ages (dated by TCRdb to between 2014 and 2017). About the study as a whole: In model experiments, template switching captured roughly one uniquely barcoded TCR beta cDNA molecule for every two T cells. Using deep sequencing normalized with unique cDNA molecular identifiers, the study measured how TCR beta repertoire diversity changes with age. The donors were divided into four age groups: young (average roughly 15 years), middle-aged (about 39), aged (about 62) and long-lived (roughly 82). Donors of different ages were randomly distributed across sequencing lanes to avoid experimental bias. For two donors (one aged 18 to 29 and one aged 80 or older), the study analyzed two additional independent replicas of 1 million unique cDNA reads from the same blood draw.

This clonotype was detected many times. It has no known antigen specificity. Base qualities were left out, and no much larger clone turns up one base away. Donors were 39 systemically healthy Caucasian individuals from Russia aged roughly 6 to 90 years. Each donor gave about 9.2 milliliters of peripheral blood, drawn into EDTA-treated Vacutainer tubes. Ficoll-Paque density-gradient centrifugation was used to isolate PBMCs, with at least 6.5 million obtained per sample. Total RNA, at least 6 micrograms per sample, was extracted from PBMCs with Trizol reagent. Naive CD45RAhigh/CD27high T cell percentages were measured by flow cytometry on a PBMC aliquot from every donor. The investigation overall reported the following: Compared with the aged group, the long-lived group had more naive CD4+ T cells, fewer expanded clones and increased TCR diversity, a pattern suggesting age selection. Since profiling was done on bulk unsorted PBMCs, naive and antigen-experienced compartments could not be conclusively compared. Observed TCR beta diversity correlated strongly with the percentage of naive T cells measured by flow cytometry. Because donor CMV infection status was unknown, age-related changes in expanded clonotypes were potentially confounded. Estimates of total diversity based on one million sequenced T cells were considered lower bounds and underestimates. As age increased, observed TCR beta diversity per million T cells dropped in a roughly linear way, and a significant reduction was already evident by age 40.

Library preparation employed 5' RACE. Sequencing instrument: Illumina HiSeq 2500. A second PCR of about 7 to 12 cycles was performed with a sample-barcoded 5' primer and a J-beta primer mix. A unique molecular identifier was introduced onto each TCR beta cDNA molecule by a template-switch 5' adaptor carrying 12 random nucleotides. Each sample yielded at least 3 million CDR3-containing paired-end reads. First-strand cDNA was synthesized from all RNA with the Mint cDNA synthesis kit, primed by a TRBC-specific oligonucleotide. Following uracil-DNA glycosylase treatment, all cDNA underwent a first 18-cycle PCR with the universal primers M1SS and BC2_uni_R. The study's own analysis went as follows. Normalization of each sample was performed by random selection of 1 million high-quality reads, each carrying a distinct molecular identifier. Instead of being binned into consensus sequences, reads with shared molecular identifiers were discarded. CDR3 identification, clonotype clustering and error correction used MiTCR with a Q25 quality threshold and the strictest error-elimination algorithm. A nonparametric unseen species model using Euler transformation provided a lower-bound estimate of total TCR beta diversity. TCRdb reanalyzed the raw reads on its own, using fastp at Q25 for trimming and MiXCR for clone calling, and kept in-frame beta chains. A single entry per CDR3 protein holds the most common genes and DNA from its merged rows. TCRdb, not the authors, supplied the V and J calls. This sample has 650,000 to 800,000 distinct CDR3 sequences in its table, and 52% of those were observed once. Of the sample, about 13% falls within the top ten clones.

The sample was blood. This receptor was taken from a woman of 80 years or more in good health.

The nucleotide sequence reads as follows: TGTGCCAGCTCACCTGTTAGCGGGAGGGGCGAGCAGTACTTC. Its protein product is CASSPVSGRGEQYF. The V and J segments used are TRBV18 and TRBJ2-7, with 11 bases aligning to TRBD2. Here V drops 3 bases and J drops 6 bases, and the junction holds 4 bases not matched to any gene. The CDR3 has 14 amino acids, counting the end cysteine and phenylalanine. CDR3 DNA is the only sequence kept; it has 42 bases, read in frame from the first base. CDR1 and CDR2 (KGHSH, LQKENI) derive from the germline V gene.